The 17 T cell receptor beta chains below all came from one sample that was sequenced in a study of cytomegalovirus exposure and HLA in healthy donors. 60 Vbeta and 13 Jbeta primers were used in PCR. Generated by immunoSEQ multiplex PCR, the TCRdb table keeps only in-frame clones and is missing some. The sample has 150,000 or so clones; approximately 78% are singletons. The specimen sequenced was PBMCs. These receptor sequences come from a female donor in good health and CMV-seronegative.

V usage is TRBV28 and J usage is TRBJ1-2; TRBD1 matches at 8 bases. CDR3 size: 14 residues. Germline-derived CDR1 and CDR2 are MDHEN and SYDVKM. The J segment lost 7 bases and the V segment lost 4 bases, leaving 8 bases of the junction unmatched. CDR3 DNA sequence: TGTGCCAGCAGTTCACGACAGGGGCGGGGTGGCTACACCTTC. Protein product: CASSSRQGRGGYTF.

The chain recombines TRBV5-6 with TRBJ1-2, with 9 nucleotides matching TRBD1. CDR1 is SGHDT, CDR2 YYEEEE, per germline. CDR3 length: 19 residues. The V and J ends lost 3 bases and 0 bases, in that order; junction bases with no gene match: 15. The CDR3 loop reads CASSSNRGRSVASNYGYTF. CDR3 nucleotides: TGTGCCAGCAGCTCAAACAGGGGGCGTTCCGTAGCCTCTAACTATGGCTACACCTTC. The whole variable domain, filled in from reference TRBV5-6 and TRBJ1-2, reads DAGVTQSPTHLIKTRGQQVTLRCSPKSGHDTVSWYQQALGQGPQFIFQYYEEEERQRGNFPDRFSGHQFPNYSSELNVNALLLGDSALYLCASSSNRGRSVASNYGYTFGSGTRLTVV.

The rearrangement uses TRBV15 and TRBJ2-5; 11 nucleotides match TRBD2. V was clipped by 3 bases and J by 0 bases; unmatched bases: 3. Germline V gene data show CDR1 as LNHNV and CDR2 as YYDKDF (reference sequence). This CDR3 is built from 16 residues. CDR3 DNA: TGTGCCACCAGCAGGACTAGCGGGGCGAACCAAGAGACCCAGTACTTC. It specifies CATSRTSGANQETQYF.

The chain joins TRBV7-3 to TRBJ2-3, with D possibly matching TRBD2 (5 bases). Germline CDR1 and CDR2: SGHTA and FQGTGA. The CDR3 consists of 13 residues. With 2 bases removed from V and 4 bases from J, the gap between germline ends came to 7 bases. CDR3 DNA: TGTGCCAGCAGCTTAGTCGGGGCAGATACGCAGTATTTT. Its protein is CASSLVGADTQYF.

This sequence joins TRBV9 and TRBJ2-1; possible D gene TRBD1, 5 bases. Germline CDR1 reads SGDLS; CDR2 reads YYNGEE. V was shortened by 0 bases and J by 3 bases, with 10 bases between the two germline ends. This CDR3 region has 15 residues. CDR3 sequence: CASSVEAGNYNEQFF. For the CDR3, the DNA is TGTGCCAGCAGCGTAGAGGCAGGGAACTACAATGAGCAGTTCTTC.

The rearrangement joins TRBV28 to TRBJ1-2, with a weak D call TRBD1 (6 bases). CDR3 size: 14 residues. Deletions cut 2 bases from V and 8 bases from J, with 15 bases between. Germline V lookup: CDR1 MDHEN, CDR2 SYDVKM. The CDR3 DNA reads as TGTGCCAGCAGTTTACACTACATCGGACAGGGCTACACCTTC. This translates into CASSLHYIGQGYTF.

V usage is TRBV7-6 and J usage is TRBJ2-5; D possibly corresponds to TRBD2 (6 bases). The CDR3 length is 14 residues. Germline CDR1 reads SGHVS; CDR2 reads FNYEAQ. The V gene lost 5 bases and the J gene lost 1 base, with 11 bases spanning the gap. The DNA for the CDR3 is TGTGCCAGCAGCGAGACTAGGTCCCAAGAGACCCAGTACTTC. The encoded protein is CASSETRSQETQYF. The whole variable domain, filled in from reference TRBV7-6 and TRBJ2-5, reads GAGVSQSPRYKVTKRGQDVALRCDPISGHVSLYWYRQALGQGPEFLTYFNYEAQQDKSGLPNDRFSAERPEGSISTLTIQRTEQRDSAMYRCASSETRSQETQYFGPGTRLLVL.

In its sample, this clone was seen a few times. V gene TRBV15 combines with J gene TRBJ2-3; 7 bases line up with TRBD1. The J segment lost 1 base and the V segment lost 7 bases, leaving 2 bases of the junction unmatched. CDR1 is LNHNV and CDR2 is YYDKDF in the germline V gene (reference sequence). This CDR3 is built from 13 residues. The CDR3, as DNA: TGTGCCACCAAGGGGGCCGGCACAGATACGCAGTATTTT. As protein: CATKGAGTDTQYF. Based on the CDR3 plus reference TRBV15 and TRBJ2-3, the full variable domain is DAMVIQNPRYQVTQFGKPVTLSCSQTLNHNVMYWYQQKSSQAPKLLFHYYDKDFNNEADTPDNFQSRRPNTSFCFLDIRSPGLGDTAMYLCATKGAGTDTQYFGPGTRLTVL.

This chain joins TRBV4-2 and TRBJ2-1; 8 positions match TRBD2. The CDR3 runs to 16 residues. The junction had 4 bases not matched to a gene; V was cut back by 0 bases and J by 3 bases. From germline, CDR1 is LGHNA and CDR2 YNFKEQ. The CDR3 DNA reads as TGTGCCAGCAGCCAAGACTCTAGCGGGTTCTACAATGAGCAGTTCTTC. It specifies CASSQDSSGFYNEQFF.

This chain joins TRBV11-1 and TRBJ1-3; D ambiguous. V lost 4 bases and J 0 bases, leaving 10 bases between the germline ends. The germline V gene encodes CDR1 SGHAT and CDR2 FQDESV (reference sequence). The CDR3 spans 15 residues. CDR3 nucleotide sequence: TGTGCCAGCAGCTACCCGGGATACTCTGGAAACACCATATATTTT. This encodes CASSYPGYSGNTIYF.

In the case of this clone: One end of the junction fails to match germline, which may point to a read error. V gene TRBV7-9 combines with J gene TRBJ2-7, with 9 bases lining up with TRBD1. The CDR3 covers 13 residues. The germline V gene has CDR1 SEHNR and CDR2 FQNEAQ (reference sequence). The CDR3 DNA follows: TGTTCCAGCGGTACAGGGGGCAACTACGAGCAGTACTTC. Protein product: CSSGTGGNYEQYF.

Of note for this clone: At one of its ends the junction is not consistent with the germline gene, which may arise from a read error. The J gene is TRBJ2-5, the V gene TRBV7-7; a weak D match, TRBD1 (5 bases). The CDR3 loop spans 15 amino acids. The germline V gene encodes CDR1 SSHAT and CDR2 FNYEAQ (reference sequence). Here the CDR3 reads CASSFSFRAQETQYF. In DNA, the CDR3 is TGTGCTAGCAGCTTCTCCTTCAGGGCTCAAGAGACCCAGTACTTC.

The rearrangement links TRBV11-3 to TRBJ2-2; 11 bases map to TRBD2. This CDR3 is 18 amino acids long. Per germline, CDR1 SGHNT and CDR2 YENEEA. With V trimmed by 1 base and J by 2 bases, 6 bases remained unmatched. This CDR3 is CASSLVGLAGGNTGELFF. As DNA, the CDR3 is TGTGCCAGCAGCTTAGTTGGGCTAGCGGGGGGAAACACCGGGGAGCTGTTTTTT.

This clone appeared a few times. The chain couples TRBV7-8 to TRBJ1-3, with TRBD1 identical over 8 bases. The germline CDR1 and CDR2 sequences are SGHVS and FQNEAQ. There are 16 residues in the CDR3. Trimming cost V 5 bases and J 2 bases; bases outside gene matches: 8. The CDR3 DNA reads TGTGCCAGCAGCATCAACCAGGGGGCAGCTGGAAACACCATATATTTT. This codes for CASSINQGAAGNTIYF.

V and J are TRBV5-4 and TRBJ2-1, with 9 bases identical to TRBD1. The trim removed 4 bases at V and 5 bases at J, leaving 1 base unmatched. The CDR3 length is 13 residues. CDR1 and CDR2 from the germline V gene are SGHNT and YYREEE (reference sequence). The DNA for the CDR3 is TGTGCCAGCAGCCGGGACAGGGACAATGAGCAGTTCTTC. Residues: CASSRDRDNEQFF. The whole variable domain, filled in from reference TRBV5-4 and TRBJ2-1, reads ETGVTQSPTHLIKTRGQQVTLRCSSQSGHNTVSWYQQALGQGPQFIFQYYREEENGRGNFPPRFSGLQFPNYSSELNVNALELDDSALYLCASSRDRDNEQFFGPGTRLTVL.

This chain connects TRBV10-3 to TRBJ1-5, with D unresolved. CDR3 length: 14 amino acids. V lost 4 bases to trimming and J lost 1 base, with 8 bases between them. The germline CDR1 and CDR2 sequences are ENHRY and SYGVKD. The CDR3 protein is CAISGEGSNQPQHF. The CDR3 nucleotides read TGTGCCATCAGTGGCGAGGGAAGCAATCAGCCCCAGCATTTT.

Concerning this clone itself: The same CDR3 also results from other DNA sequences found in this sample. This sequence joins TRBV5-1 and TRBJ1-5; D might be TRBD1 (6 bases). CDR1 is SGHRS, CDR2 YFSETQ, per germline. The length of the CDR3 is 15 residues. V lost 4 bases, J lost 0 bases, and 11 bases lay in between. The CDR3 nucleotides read TGCGCCAGCAGCCCGACAGGTTATAGCAATCAGCCCCAGCATTTT. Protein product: CASSPTGYSNQPQHF.